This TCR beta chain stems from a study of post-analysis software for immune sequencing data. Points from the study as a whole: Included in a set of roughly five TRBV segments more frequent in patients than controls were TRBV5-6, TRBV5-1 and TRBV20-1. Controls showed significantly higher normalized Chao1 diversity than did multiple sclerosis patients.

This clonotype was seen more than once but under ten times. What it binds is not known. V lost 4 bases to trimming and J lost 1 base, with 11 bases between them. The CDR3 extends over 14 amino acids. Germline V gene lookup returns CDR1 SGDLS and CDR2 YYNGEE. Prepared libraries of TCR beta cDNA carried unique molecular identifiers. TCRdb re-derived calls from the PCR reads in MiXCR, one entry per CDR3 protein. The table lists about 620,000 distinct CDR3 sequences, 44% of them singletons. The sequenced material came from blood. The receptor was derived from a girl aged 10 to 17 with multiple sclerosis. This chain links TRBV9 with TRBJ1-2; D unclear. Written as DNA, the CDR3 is TGTGCCAGCAGCACTCGGACGTTTAACTATGGCTACACCTTC. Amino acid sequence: CASSTRTFNYGYTF.